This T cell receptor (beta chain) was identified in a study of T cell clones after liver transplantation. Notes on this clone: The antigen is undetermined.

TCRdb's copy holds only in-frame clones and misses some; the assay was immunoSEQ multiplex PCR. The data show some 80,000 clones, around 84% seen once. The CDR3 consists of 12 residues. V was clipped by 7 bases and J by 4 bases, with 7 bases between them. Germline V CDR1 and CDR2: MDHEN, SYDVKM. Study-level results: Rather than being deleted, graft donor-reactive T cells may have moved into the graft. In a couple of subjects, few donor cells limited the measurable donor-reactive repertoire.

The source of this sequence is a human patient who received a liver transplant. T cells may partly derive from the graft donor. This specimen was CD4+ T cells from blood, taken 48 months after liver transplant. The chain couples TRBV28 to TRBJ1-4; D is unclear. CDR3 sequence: CASKTGNEKLFF. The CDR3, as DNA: TGTGCCAGCAAGACGGGTAATGAAAAACTGTTTTTT.